These T cell receptor beta chains were read from a single sample in a study of Graves' ophthalmopathy and Graves' hyperthyroidism. MiXCR was run by TCRdb on the multiplex PCR reads, yielding one entry per CDR3 protein. The sample has roughly 230,000 distinct CDR3 sequences, around a fifth seen once. The sample was peripheral blood. The receptor set was obtained from a woman in her fifties or sixties with Graves' ophthalmopathy. The CDR3 runs from the conserved cysteine through the conserved F or W. A D gene is named only where the DNA matches it firmly. Clone size is given for some rows only: seen once, a few or many times, or a class if the clone is expanded.

D	V	J	size	CDR3	DNA
NA	TRBV2	TRBJ2-4	many	CASTALAKNIQYF	TGTGCCAGCACTGCCCTAGCCAAAAACATTCAGTACTTC
NA	TRBV28	TRBJ1-5	many	CASSLPSQPQHF	TGTGCCAGCAGTTTACCCTCTCAGCCCCAGCATTTT
TRBD1	TRBV20-1	TRBJ1-1	many	CSATTGITEAFF	TGCAGTGCAACGACAGGGATCACTGAAGCTTTCTTT
TRBD1	TRBV6-2/TRBV6-3	TRBJ2-7	NA	CASRRGQGRSSYEQYF	TGTGCCAGCAGACGCGGACAGGGGAGGAGCTCCTACGAGCAGTACTTC
TRBD1	TRBV12-3/TRBV12-4	TRBJ2-5	many	CASSLSGQGQTQYF	TGTGCCAGCAGTTTATCGGGACAGGGGCAGACCCAGTACTTC
NA	TRBV12-3/TRBV12-4	TRBJ1-2	many	CASRIRALTGGYTF	TGTGCCAGCAGAATACGGGCGCTAACGGGAGGCTACACCTTC
NA	TRBV28	TRBJ2-4	many	CASSSRSAGIKNIQYF	TGTGCCAGCAGTTCGCGATCGGCGGGGATAAAAAACATTCAGTACTTC
NA	TRBV12-3/TRBV12-4	TRBJ2-7	many	CASSYSKYEQYF	TGTGCCAGCAGTTACTCGAAGTACGAGCAGTACTTC
NA	TRBV27	TRBJ1-5	many	CASSLSSGIQPQHF	TGTGCCAGCAGTTTATCATCAGGGATCCAGCCCCAGCATTTT
NA	TRBV6-1	TRBJ1-1	many	CASSEHRMGGEGFF	TGTGCCAGCAGTGAACACAGAATGGGTGGGGAAGGTTTCTTT
TRBD2	TRBV12-3/TRBV12-4	TRBJ2-5	many	CASSLTSGRAAETQYF	TGTGCCAGCAGTTTGACTAGCGGGAGGGCCGCAGAGACCCAGTACTTC
TRBD2	TRBV2	TRBJ2-7	many	CASSEATLGLAYSYEQYF	TGTGCCAGCAGTGAAGCGACCTTGGGACTAGCTTACTCCTACGAGCAGTACTTC
TRBD2	TRBV5-1	TRBJ2-7	many	CASSFDSSGHTYEQYF	TGCGCCAGCAGCTTCGATTCTAGCGGCCACACCTACGAGCAGTACTTC
TRBD2	TRBV7-2	TRBJ2-5	NA	CASSSRTSGRGETQYF	TGTGCCAGCAGCTCTCGGACTAGCGGGAGGGGTGAGACCCAGTACTTC
NA	TRBV12-3/TRBV12-4	TRBJ1-2	NA	CASSFPRIYGYTF	TGTGCCAGCAGTTTTCCCAGGATCTATGGCTACACCTTC
NA	TRBV6-1	TRBJ2-2	few	CASSAPAANTGELFF	TGTGCCAGCAGTGCCCCGGCGGCCAACACCGGGGAGCTGTTTTTT
TRBD1	TRBV28	TRBJ1-2	NA	CASSYRGQNYGYTF	TGTGCCAGCAGCTACAGGGGGCAGAACTATGGCTACACCTTC
NA	TRBV20-1	TRBJ2-7	many	CSASIRGRLREQYF	TGCAGTGCTAGCATCAGGGGGAGGTTACGCGAGCAGTACTTC
NA	TRBV20-1	TRBJ2-5	NA	CSARGPGWQETQYF	TGCAGTGCTAGAGGTCCAGGGTGGCAAGAGACCCAGTACTTC
NA	TRBV12-3/TRBV12-4	TRBJ1-1	medium-sized	CASSLGTAKFF	TGTGCCAGCAGTTTAGGGACAGCCAAGTTCTTT
NA	TRBV7-9	TRBJ1-6	many	CASSLSPAPLHF	TGTGCCAGCAGCTTATCTCCGGCGCCCCTCCACTTT
NA	TRBV28	TRBJ1-2	many	CASRTAANYGYTF	TGTGCCAGCAGGACCGCGGCTAACTATGGCTACACCTTC
NA	TRBV11-2	TRBJ2-7	many	CASSLERGPNYEQYF	TGTGCCAGCAGCTTAGAGCGGGGGCCAAACTACGAGCAGTACTTC
NA	TRBV10-3	TRBJ2-6	many	CAISEEGGSGANVLTF	TGTGCCATCAGTGAGGAGGGGGGATCTGGGGCCAACGTCCTGACTTTC
NA	TRBV12-3/TRBV12-4	TRBJ2-5	many	CASSTTGSEETQYF	TGTGCCAGCTCGACAACAGGGAGCGAAGAGACCCAGTACTTC
NA	TRBV10-2	TRBJ2-7	many	CASRVASTSYEQYF	TGCGCCAGCAGAGTAGCGTCAACATCCTACGAGCAGTACTTC
NA	TRBV6-1	TRBJ1-1	many	CASSDNRYTEAFF	TGTGCCAGCAGTGATAACAGGTACACTGAAGCTTTCTTT
TRBD1	TRBV12-3/TRBV12-4	TRBJ2-7	NA	CASSHRQGAQSYEQYF	TGTGCCAGCAGCCACCGACAGGGGGCGCAGTCCTACGAGCAGTACTTC
NA	TRBV19	TRBJ2-5	many	CASSAQVFRETQYF	TGTGCCAGTAGTGCACAGGTCTTTCGGGAGACCCAGTACTTC
NA	TRBV6-1	TRBJ1-5	many	CASSARESQPQHF	TGTGCCAGCAGTGCTAGGGAATCTCAGCCCCAGCATTTT
NA	TRBV5-1	TRBJ1-5	NA	CASSLNGHSNQPQHF	TGCGCCAGCAGCTTGAATGGGCATAGCAATCAGCCCCAGCATTTT